This T cell receptor (beta chain) was obtained from a study of T cells in Graves' hyperthyroidism and ophthalmopathy. The definition of stable Graves' hyperthyroidism was no ophthalmopathy progression within 18 months. Patients between 18 and 65 years old had hyperthyroidism, newly diagnosed and lasting under 2 months. It was uncontrolled infection, other autoimmune disease, pregnancy or lactation that excluded patients. Amplified TCR beta CDR3 regions came from RNA transcripts. First-round RT-PCR of the TCR CDR3 relied on the HTBI primer set. TCRdb reprocessed the multiplex PCR reads with MiXCR, giving one entry per CDR3 protein. The sample contains 600,000 or so distinct CDR3 sequences, 40% to 55% of which appear only once. Germline-derived CDR1 and CDR2 are ENHRY and SYGVKD. CDR3 size: 16 residues. Germline trimming cut 6 bases from V and 1 base from J; bases unmatched to any gene: 9.

The TCR sequence derives from a woman aged 18-29 years with Graves' hyperthyroidism. Sequenced input: peripheral blood or thyroid tissue (not recorded which). V usage is TRBV10-3 and J usage is TRBJ2-7; 10 bases agree with TRBD1. The CDR3 DNA is TGTGCCATCAGCACCCCGAAGGACAGGGGGTCCTACGAGCAGTACTTC. Protein: CAISTPKDRGSYEQYF.